This TCR beta chain was retrieved from a study of blood T cells in healthy people across ages. Primers used in a second PCR of about 6 to 11 cycles were a sample-barcoded 5' primer and a J-beta primer mix. TCRdb independently ran MiXCR on the 5' RACE reads; one entry per CDR3 protein. Found here are more than 1.4 million distinct CDR3 sequences, roughly 40% of them singletons; the top ten hold 7.9%. Trimming took 6 bases from V and 1 from J; bases not matched to a gene: 2. Per the germline V gene, CDR1 is WSHSY and CDR2 is SAAADI. The CDR3 has 14 residues. Source material: blood. This chain links TRBV10-2 with TRBJ1-1; 10 bases are shared with TRBD1. The receptor comes from a woman under 30 in good health. The CDR3 loop reads CASRGTGENTEAFF. The DNA for the CDR3 is TGCGCCAGCAGAGGGACAGGGGAGAACACTGAAGCTTTCTTT.